This T cell receptor (beta chain) was profiled in a study of T-cell memory formation after mild COVID-19. Across the whole study: Largely donor-specific TCR clusters were found.

Findings and limits, study-wide: CD4/CD8 balance held among clones contracting day 15 to 85, and later expanders leaned CD4+. Nothing confirmed that second-wave clones peaking on day 37 were specific for SARS-CoV-2.

5'RACE with constant-segment primers built TCRalpha and TCRbeta cDNA libraries with UMIs. TCRdb processed the 5' RACE reads anew with MiXCR; each CDR3 protein has one entry. The repertoire has 250,000 to 300,000 distinct CDR3 sequences, around 16% of them found once; the top ten carry 22%. As to this clonotype: Its antigen is not known.

The V and J ends lost 4 bases and 5 bases respectively, with 8 bases between them. The CDR3 covers 12 residues. Germline values: CDR1 MNHNS, CDR2 SASEGT. The sample comprised PBMCs or a T cell subset sorted from them (not recorded which). This receptor was obtained from a man aged 18 to 29 who had mild COVID-19 (a few samples of this study predate the infection). Cell type and time point are not known. The chain recombines TRBV6-1 with TRBJ1-2; unclear D gene. The CDR3 DNA reads as TGTGCCAGCAGTGGGGCAGGTTATGGCTACACCTTC. It is translated as CASSGAGYGYTF.